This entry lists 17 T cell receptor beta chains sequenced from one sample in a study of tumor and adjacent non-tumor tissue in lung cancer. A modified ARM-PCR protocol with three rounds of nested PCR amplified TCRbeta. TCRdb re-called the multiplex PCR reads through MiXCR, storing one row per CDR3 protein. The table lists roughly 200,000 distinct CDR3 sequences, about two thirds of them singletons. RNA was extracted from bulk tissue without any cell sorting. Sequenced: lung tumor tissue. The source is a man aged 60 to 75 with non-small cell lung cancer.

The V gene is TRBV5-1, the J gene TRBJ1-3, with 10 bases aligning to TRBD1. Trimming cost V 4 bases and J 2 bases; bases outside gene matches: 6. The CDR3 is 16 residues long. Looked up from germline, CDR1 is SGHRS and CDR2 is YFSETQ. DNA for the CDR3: TGCGCCAGCAGCCCGGGACAGGGGCTTGCTGGAAACACCATATATTTT. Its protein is CASSPGQGLAGNTIYF. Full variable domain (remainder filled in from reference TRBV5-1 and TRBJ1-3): KAGVTQTPRYLIKTRGQQVTLSCSPISGHRSVSWYQQTPGQGLQFLFEYFSETQRNKGNFPGRFSGRQFSNSRSEMNVSTLELGDSALYLCASSPGQGLAGNTIYFGEGSWLTVV.

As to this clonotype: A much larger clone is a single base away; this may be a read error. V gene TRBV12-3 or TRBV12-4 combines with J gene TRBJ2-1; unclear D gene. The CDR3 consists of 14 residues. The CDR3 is CVSRPSDANNEQFF. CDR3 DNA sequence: TGTGTCAGCAGACCTTCGGACGCTAACAATGAGCAGTTCTTC.

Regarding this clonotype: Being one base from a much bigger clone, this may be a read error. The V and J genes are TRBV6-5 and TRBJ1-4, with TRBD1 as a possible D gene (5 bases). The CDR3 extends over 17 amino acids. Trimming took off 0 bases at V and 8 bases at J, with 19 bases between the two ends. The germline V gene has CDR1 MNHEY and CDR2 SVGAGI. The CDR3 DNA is TGTGCCAGCAGTTACTCGCCGGGTCAGGGTGTACCCGAAAAACTGTTTTTT. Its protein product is CASSYSPGQGVPEKLFF.

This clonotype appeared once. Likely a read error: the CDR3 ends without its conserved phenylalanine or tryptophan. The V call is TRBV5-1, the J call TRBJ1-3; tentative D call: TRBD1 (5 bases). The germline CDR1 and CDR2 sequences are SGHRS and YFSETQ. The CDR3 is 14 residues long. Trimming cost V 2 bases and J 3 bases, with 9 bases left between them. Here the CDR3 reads CASSFGTIGNTIYL. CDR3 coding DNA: TGCGCCAGCAGCTTCGGGACTATTGGAAACACCATATATTTA.

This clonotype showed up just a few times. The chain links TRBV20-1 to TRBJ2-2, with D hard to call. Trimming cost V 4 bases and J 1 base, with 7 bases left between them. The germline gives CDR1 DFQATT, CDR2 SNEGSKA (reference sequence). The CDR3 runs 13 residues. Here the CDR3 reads CSAMKGNTGELFF. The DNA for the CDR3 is TGCAGTGCTATGAAAGGGAACACCGGGGAGCTGTTTTTT.

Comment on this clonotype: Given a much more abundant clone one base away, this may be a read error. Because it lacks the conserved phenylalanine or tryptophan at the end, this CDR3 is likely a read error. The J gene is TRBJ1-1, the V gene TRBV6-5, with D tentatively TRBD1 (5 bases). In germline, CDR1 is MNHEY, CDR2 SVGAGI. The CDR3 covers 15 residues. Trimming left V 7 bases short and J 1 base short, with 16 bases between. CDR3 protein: CASNHRRGGNTEAFL. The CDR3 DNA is TGTGCCAGCAACCATAGGAGGGGTGGGAACACTGAAGCTTTCCTT.

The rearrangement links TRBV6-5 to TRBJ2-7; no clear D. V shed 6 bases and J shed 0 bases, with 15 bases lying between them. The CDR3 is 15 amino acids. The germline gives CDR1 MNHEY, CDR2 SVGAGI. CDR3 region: CASRRTGVNSYEQYF. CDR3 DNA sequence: TGTGCCAGCAGAAGGACGGGCGTAAACTCCTACGAGCAGTACTTC.

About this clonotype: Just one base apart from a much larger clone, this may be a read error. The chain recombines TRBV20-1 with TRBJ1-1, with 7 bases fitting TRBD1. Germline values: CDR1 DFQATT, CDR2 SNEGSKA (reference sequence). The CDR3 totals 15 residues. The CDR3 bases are TGCAGAGCTAGAGATCCGGGACAGCCGAACACTGAAGCTTTCTTT. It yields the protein CRARDPGQPNTEAFF.

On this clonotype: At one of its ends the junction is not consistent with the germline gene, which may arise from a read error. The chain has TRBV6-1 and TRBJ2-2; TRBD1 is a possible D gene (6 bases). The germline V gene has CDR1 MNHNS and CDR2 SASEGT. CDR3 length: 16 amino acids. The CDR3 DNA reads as TGTACCAGCAGTACGCCGGACAGAACGGACACCGGGGAGCTGTTTTTT. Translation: CTSSTPDRTDTGELFF.

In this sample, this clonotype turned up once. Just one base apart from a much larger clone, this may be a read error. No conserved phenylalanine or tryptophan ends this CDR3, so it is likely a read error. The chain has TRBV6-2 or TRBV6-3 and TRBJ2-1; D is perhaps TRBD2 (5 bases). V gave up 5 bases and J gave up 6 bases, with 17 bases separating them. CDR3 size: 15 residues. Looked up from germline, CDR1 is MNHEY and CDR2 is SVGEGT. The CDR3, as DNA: TGTGCCAGCAGTCTACGAGGGCTAGGTGGCAATGAGCAGTTCTTA. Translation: CASSLRGLGGNEQFL.

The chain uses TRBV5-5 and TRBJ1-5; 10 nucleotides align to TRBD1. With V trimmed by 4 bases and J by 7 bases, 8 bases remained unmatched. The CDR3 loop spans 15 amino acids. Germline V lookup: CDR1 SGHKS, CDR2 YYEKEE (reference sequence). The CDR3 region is CASSQVGDRGQPQHF. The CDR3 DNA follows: TGTGCCAGCAGCCAGGTAGGGGACAGGGGACAGCCCCAGCATTTT.

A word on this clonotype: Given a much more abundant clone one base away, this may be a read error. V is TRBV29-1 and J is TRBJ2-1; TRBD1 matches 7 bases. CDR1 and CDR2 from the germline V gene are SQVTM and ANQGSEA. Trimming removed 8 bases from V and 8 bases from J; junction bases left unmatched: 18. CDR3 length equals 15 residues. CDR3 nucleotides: TGCAGCTTCCCCCGTAGGGACAGTGCCATAGATGAGCAGTTCTTC. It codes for CSFPRRDSAIDEQFF.

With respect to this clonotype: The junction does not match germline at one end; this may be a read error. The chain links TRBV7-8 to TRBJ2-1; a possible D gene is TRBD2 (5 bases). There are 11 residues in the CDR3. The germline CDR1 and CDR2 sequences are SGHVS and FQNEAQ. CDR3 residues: CASRDTNEEFF. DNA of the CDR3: TGTGCCAGCCGGGATACCAATGAGGAGTTCTTC.

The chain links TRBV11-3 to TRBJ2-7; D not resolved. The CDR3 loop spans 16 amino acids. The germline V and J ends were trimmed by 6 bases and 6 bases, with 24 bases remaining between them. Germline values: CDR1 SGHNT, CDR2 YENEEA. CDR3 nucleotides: TGTGCCAGCAGTTCCCCGGCGTGGACGCCGACCTTCGAGCAGTACTTC. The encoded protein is CASSSPAWTPTFEQYF.

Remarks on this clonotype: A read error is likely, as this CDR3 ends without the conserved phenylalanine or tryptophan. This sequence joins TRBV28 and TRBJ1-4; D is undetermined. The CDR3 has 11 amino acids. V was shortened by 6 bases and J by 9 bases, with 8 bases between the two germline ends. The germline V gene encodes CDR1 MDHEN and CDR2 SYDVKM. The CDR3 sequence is CASSLGKKLFI. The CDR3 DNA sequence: TGTGCCAGCAGCTTAGGTAAAAAACTGTTTATT.

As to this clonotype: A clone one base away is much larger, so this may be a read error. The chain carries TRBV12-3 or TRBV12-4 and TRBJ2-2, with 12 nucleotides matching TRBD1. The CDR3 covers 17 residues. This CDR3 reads CACRDTGTGGNTGELFF. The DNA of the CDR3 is TGTGCCTGCAGAGATACCGGGACAGGGGGCAACACCGGGGAGCTGTTTTTT.

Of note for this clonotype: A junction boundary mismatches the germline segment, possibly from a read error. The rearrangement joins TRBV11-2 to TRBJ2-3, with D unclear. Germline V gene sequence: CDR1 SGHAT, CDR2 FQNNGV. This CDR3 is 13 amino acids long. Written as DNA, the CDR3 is TGTGCCATCAGCATATACGGAACAGATACGCAGTATTTT. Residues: CAISIYGTDTQYF.